This TCR beta chain was sequenced for a study of response to subunit inactivated influenza vaccine. Findings of the study overall: That few new T cells are recruited by each seasonal influenza vaccination was the authors' suggestion.

The germline V and J ends were trimmed by 3 bases and 0 bases, with 6 bases remaining between them. The CDR3 runs 14 residues. Of note for this clonotype: What it recognizes is unknown.

TCRdb re-analysed the RT-PCR reads in MiXCR, keeping a single row per CDR3 protein. The sample carries 500,000 to 550,000 distinct CDR3 sequences, 6.5% to 8% recorded once. V usage is TRBV12-3 or TRBV12-4 and J usage is TRBJ1-3; D gene unclear. This sequence was found in a man between 50 and 69 years old who received an inactivated influenza vaccine. The source was PBMCs from blood, collected about 23 months after vaccination. The CDR3 DNA follows: TGTGCCAGCAGTTTTTTATACTCTGGAAACACCATATATTTT. Amino acid sequence: CASSFLYSGNTIYF.